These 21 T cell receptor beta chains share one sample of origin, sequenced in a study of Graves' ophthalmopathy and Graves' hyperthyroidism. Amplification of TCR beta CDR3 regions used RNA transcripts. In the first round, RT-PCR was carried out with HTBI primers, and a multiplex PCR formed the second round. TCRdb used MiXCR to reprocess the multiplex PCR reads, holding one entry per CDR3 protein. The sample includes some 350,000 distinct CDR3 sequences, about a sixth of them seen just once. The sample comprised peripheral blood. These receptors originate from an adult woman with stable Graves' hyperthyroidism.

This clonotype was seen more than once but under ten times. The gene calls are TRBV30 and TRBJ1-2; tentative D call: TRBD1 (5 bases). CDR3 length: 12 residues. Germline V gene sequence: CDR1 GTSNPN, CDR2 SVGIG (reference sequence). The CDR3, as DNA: TGTGTTTTAGTATGGGGGGGAGATGGCTACACCTTC. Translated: CVLVWGGDGYTF.

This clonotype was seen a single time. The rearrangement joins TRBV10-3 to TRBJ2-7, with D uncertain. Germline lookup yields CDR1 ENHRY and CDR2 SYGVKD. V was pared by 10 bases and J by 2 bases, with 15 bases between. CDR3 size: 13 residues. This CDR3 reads CATTDENAYEQYF. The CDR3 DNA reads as TGTGCCACCACAGACGAAAACGCCTACGAGCAGTACTTC.

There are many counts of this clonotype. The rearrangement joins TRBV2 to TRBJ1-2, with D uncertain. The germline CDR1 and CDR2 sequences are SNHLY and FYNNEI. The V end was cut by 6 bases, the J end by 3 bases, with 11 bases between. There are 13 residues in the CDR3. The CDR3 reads CASSPSQYYGYTF. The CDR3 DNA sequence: TGTGCCAGCAGCCCTAGTCAGTACTATGGCTACACCTTC.

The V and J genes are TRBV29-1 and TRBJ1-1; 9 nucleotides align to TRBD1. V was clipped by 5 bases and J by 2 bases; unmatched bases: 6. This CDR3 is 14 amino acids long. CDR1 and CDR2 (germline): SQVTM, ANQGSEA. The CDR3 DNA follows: TGCAGCGTTAAAAGGGACAGGGATAACACTGAAGCTTTCTTT. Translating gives CSVKRDRDNTEAFF.

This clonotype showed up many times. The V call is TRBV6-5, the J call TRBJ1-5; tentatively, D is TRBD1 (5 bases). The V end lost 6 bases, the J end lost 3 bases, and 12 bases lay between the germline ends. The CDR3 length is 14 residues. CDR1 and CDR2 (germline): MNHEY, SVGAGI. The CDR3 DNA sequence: TGTGCCAGCAGCCTGACAGTGTCCAATCAGCCCCAGCATTTT. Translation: CASSLTVSNQPQHF.

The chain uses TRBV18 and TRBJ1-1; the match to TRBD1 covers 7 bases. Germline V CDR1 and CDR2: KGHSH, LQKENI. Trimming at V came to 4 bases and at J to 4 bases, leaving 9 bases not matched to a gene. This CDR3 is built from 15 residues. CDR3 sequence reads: CASSLSGTEATEAFF. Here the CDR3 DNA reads TGTGCCAGCTCACTGTCCGGGACAGAGGCCACTGAAGCTTTCTTT.

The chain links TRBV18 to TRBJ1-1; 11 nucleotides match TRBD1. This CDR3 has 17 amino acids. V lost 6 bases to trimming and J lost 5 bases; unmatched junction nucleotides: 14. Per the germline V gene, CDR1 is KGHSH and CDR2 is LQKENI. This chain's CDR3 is CASSPFRTGGSRTEAFF. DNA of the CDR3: TGTGCCAGCTCGCCTTTCAGGACAGGGGGCTCGAGAACTGAAGCTTTCTTT.

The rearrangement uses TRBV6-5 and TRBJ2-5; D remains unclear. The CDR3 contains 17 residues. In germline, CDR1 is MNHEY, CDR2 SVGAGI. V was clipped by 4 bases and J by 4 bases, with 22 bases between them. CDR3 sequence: CASSSSSWDSIPETQYF. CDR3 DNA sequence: TGTGCCAGCAGTTCTTCTTCGTGGGATTCGATTCCAGAGACCCAGTACTTC.

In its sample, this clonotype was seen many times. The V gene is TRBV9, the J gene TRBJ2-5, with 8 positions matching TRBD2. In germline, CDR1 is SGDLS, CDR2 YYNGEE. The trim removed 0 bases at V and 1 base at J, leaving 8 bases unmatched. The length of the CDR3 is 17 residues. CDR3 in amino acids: CASSVGNSGVPQETQYF. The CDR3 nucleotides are TGTGCCAGCAGCGTAGGTAATAGCGGGGTCCCCCAAGAGACCCAGTACTTC. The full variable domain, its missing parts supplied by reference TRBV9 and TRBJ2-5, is DSGVTQTPKHLITATGQRVTLRCSPRSGDLSVYWYQQSLDQGLQFLIQYYNGEERAKGNILERFSAQQFPDLHSELNLSSLELGDSALYFCASSVGNSGVPQETQYFGPGTRLLVL.

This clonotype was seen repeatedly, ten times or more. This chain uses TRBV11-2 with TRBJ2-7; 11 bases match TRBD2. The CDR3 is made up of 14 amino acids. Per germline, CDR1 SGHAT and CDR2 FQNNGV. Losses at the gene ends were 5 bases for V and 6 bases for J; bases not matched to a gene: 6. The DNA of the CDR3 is TGTGCCAGCAGCACGATAGCGGGAGGGGGCGAGCAGTACTTC. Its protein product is CASSTIAGGGEQYF.

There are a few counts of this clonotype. The CDR3 sequence is CASAGESYEQYF. The CDR3, as DNA: TGTGCCAGCGCAGGGGAGTCCTACGAGCAGTACTTC. The chain uses TRBV2 and TRBJ2-7, with D possibly being TRBD1 (6 bases). Trimming shortened V by 8 bases and J by 1 base, and 9 bases separated the two germline ends. The germline V gene has CDR1 SNHLY and CDR2 FYNNEI. The CDR3 sequence is 12 residues long.

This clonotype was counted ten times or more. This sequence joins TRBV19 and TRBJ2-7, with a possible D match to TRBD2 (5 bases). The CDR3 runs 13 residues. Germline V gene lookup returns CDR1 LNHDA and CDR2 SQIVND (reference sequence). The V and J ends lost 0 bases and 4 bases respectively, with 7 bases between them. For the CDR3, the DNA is TGTGCCAGTAGTATAGACCGGGGTTACGAGCAGTACTTC. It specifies CASSIDRGYEQYF.

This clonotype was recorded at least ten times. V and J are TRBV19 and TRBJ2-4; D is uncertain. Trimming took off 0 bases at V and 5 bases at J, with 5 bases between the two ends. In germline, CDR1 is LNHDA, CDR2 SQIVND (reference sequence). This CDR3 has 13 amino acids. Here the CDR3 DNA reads TGTGCCAGTAGTATAGACCTGCAAAACATTCAGTACTTC. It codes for CASSIDLQNIQYF.

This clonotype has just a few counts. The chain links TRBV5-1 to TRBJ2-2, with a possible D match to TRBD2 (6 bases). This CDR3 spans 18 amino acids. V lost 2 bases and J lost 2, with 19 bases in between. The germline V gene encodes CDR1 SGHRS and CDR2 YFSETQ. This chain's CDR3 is CASSFDGGSAHNTGELFF. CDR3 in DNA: TGCGCCAGCAGCTTCGATGGAGGGTCGGCACACAACACCGGGGAGCTGTTTTTT.

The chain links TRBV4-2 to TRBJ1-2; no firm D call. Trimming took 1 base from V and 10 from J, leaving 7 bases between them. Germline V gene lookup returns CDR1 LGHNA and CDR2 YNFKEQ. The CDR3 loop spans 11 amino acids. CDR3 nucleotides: TGTGCCAGCAGCCAAGGGGTTTTCTACACCTTC. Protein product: CASSQGVFYTF.

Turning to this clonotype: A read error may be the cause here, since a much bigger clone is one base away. The CDR3 region has the DNA TGCGCCATCAGCTTGGGTAGCGGGATCGACGAGCAGTACTTC. This codes for CAISLGSGIDEQYF. The chain links TRBV5-1 to TRBJ2-7; TRBD2 agrees at 8 bases. Per germline, CDR1 SGHRS and CDR2 YFSETQ. This CDR3 comprises 14 residues.

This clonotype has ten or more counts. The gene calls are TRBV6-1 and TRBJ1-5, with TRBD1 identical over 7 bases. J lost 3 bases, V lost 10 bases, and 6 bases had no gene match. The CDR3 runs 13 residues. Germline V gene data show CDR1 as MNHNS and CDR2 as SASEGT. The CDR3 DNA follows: TGTGCCACCTGGGACAGTAACAATCAGCCCCAGCATTTT. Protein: CATWDSNNQPQHF.

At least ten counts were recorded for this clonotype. The CDR3 spells CASSLGVRGDGYTF. The CDR3, as DNA: TGTGCCAGCAGTTTAGGGGTCAGGGGCGATGGCTACACCTTC. The chain joins TRBV28 to TRBJ1-2; tentative D call: TRBD1 (6 bases). CDR3 size: 14 residues. Germline CDR1 is MDHEN and CDR2 is SYDVKM. Between the trimmed V and J ends, which lost 2 bases and 6 bases, there was a span of 13 bases.

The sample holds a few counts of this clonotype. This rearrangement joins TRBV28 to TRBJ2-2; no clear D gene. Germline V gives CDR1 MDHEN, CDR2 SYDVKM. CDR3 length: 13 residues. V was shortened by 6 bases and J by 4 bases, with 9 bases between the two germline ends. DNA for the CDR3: TGTGCCAGCAGAAGACCGATCACCGGGGAGCTGTTTTTT. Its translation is CASRRPITGELFF.

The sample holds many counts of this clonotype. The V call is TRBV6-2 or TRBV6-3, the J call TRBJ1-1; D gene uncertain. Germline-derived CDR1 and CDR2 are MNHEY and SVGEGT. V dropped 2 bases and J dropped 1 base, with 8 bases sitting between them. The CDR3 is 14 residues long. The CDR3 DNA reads TGTGCCAGCAGTTACGACGGAGAGAACACTGAAGCTTTCTTT. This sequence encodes CASSYDGENTEAFF.

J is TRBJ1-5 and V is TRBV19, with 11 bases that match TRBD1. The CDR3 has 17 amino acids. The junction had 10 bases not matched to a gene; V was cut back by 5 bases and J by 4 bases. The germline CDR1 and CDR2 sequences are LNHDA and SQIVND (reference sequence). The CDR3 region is CASSPGQGANGNQPQHF. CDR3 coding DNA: TGTGCCAGTAGTCCCGGACAGGGGGCGAATGGTAATCAGCCCCAGCATTTT.